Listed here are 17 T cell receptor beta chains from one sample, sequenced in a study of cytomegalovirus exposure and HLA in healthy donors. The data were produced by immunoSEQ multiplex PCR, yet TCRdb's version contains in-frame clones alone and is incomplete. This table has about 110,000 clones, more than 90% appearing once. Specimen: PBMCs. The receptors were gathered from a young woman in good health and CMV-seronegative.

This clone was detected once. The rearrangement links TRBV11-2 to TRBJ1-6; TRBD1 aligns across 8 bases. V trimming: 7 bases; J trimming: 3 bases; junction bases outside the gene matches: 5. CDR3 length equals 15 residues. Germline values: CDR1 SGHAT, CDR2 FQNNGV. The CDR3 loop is CASNRQGFYNSPLHF. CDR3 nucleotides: TGTGCCAGCAACCGACAGGGGTTCTATAATTCACCCCTCCACTTT.

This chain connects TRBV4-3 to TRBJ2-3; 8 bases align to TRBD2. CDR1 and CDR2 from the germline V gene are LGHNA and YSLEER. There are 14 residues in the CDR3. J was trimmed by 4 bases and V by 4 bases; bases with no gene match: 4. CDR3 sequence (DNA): TGCGCCAGCAGCCCTCGACTAGCGTCAGATACGCAGTATTTT. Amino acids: CASSPRLASDTQYF.

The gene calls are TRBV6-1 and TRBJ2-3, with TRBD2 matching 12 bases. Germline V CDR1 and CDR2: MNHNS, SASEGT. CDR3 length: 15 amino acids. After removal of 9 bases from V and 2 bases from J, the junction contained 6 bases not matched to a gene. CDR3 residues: CASTTSGGYTDTQYF. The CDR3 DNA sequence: TGTGCCAGTACGACTAGCGGGGGTTACACAGATACGCAGTATTTT.

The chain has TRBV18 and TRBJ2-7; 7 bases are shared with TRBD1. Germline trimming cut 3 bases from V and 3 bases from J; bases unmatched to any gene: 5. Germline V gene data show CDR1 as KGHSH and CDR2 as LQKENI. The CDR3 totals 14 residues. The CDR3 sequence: CASSPTGPNYEQYF. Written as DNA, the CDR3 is TGTGCCAGCTCACCGACAGGGCCGAACTACGAGCAGTACTTC.

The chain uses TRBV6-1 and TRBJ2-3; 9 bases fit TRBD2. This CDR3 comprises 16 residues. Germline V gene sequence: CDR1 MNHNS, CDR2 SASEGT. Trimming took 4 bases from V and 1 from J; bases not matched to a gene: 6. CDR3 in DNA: TGTGCCAGCAGTGCCTTTAGCGGGGGTGGCACAGATACGCAGTATTTT. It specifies CASSAFSGGGTDTQYF.

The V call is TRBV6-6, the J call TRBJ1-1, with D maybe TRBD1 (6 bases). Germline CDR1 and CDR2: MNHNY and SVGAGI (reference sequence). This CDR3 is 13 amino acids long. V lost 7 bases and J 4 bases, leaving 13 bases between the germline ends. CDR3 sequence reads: CASNPARGTEAFF. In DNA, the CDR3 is TGTGCCAGCAACCCGGCCAGGGGCACTGAAGCTTTCTTT.

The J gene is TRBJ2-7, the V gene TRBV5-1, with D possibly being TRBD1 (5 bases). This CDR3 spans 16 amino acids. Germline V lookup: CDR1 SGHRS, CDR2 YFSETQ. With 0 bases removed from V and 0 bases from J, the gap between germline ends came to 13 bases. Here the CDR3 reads CASSLVDMGFSYEQYF. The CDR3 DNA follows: TGCGCCAGCAGCTTGGTGGACATGGGTTTCTCCTACGAGCAGTACTTC.

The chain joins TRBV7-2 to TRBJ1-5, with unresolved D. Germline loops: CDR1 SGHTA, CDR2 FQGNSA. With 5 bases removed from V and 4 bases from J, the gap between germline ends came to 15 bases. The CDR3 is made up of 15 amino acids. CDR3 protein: CASSREILGNQPQHF. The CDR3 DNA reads TGTGCCAGCAGCCGGGAAATCTTAGGGAATCAGCCCCAGCATTTT. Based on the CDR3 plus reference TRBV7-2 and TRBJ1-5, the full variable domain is GAGVSQSPSNKVTEKGKDVELRCDPISGHTALYWYRQSLGQGLEFLIYFQGNSAPDKSGLPSDRFSAERTGGSVSTLTIQRTQQEDSAVYLCASSREILGNQPQHFGDGTRLSIL.

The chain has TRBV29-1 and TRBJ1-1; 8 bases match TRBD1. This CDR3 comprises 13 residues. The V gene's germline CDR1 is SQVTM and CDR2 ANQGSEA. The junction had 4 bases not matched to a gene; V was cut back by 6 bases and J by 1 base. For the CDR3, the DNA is TGCAGCGTCCACGACAGGGGGAACACTGAAGCTTTCTTT. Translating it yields CSVHDRGNTEAFF.

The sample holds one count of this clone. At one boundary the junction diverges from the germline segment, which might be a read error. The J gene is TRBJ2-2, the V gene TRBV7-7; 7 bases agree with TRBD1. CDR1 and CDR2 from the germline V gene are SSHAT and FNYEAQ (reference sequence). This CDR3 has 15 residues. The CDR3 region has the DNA TGTGCTAGCAGCCGTGCAGGGGGTCGGGCCGGGGAGCTGTTTTTT. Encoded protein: CASSRAGGRAGELFF.

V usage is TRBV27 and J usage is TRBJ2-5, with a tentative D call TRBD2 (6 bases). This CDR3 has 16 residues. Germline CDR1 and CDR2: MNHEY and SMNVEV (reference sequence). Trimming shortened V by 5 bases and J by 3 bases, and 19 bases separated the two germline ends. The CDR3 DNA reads TGTGCCAGCAGTACTATATTTGCGGGGAAGGAAGAGACCCAGTACTTC. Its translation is CASSTIFAGKEETQYF.

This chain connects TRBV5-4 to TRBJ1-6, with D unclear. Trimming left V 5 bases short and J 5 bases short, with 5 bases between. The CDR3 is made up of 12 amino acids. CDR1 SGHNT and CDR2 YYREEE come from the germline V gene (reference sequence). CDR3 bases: TGTGCCAGCAGTGCAGATAATTCACCCCTCCACTTT. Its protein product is CASSADNSPLHF.

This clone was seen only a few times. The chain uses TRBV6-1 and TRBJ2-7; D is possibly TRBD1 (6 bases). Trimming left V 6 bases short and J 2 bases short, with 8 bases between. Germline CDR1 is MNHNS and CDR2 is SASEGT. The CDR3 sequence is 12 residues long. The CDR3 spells CASSGTPYEQYF. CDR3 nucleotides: TGTGCCAGCAGCGGGACACCCTACGAGCAGTACTTC.

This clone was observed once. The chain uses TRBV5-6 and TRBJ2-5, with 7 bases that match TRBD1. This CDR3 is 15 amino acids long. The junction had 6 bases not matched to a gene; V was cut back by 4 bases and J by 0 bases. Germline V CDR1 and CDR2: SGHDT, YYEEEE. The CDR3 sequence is CASSIFDRDQETQYF. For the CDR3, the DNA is TGTGCCAGCAGCATATTCGACAGGGACCAAGAGACCCAGTACTTC.

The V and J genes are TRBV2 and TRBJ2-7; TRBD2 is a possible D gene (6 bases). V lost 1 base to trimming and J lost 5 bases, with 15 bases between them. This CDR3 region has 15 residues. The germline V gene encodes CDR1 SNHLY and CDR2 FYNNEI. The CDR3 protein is CASSEDTSYLNEQYF. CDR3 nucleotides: TGTGCCAGCAGTGAAGATACTAGCTACCTGAACGAGCAGTACTTC.

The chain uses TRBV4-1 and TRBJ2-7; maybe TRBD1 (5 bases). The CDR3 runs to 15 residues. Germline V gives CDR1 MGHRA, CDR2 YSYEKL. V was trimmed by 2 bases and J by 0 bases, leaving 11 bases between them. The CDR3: CASSQTDIYSYEQYF. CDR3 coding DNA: TGCGCCAGCAGCCAAACGGACATTTACTCCTACGAGCAGTACTTC.

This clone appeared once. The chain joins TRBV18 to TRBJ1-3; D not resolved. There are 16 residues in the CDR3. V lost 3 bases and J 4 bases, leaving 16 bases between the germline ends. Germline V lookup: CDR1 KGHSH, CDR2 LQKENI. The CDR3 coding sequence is TGTGCCAGCTCACCGCTTGTTGGAGGGTCCGGAAACACCATATATTTT. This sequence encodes CASSPLVGGSGNTIYF. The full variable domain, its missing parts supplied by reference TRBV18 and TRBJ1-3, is NAGVMQNPRHLVRRRGQEARLRCSPMKGHSHVYWYRQLPEEGLKFMVYLQKENIIDESGMPKERFSAEFPKEGPSILRIQQVVRGDSAAYFCASSPLVGGSGNTIYFGEGSWLTVV.